A single sample gave rise to the 20 T cell receptor beta chains below, sequenced in a study of blood T cell repertoires in COVID-19 (dated by TCRdb to about 2020). Libraries came from the immunoSEQ multiplex PCR assay. TCRdb re-hosts the immuneACCESS table, in-frame sequences only. Its copies lack some clones; in the studies checked, an unresolved V gene accounts for under half of them, and the cause for the rest is not known. In this sample the table shows roughly 230,000 clones, roughly 84% of which occur a single time. The ten top clones hold 3.4% of the sample. Sequencing was done on a sample of PBMCs or T cells enriched from blood (not recorded which). Source of these receptors: a man aged 45-65 years who had recovered from COVID-19.

The table lists this clone with a few counts. The CDR3 region is CASSSRVTGTGRVYEQYF. CDR3 coding DNA: TGTGCCAGCAGTTCGAGGGTCACTGGGACAGGAAGGGTTTACGAGCAGTACTTC. The chain employs TRBV27 and TRBJ2-7; TRBD1 agrees at 8 bases. The CDR3 is 18 residues long. Germline V gives CDR1 MNHEY, CDR2 SMNVEV (reference sequence). With V trimmed by 4 bases and J by 4 bases, 18 bases remained unmatched.

V and J are TRBV5-1 and TRBJ1-2; 9 nucleotides agree with TRBD1. Trimming at V came to 0 bases and at J to 6 bases, leaving 6 bases not matched to a gene. The CDR3 totals 15 residues. CDR1 is SGHRS, CDR2 YFSETQ, per germline. The CDR3 reads CASSLARQGVNGYTF. CDR3 DNA sequence: TGCGCCAGCAGCTTGGCCCGACAGGGGGTCAATGGCTACACCTTC.

As concerns this clone: The sample holds other DNA sequences that translate to the same CDR3. The rearrangement joins TRBV3-1 (or the pseudogene TRBV3-2) to TRBJ1-6; tentatively, D is TRBD1 (5 bases). Trimming left V 1 base short and J 0 bases short, with 7 bases between. Germline CDR1 LGHDT, CDR2 YNNKEL (reference sequence). The CDR3 runs to 16 residues. The CDR3 region is CASSQGGGSYNSPLHF. The CDR3 DNA follows: TGTGCCAGCAGCCAAGGGGGGGGCTCCTATAATTCACCCCTCCACTTT.

The V call is TRBV7-2, the J call TRBJ2-3, with TRBD1 identical over 7 bases. The germline CDR1 and CDR2 sequences are SGHTA and FQGNSA. After removal of 5 bases from V and 1 base from J, the junction contained 9 bases not matched to a gene. The CDR3 loop spans 16 amino acids. The CDR3 is CASSLRTGLRTDTQYF. The CDR3 DNA follows: TGTGCCAGCAGCCTCAGGACAGGCCTACGCACAGATACGCAGTATTTT.

This clone was counted between two and nine times. The rearrangement joins TRBV2 to TRBJ1-4, with TRBD1 identical over 7 bases. The V and J ends lost 6 bases and 7 bases, in that order; junction bases with no gene match: 2. This CDR3 contains 12 residues. CDR1 and CDR2 (germline): SNHLY, FYNNEI. The CDR3 spells CASSRTGEKLFF. DNA for the CDR3: TGTGCCAGCAGCAGGACAGGTGAAAAACTGTTTTTT.

This chain joins TRBV5-4 and TRBJ1-4, with TRBD1 matching 8 bases. The CDR3 contains 16 residues. CDR1 and CDR2 from the germline V gene are SGHNT and YYREEE (reference sequence). J lost 0 bases, V lost 5 bases, and 6 bases had no gene match. The DNA of the CDR3 is TGTGCCAGCAGTACTCGACAGGGGTCAACTAATGAAAAACTGTTTTTT. Amino acids: CASSTRQGSTNEKLFF.

This chain connects TRBV30 to TRBJ1-1; D not resolved. Germline CDR1 and CDR2: GTSNPN and SVGIG (reference sequence). Trimming left V 1 base short and J 9 bases short, with 9 bases between. The CDR3 totals 11 residues. The CDR3 nucleotides are TGTGCCTGGAGTGCCAGGTCGCAAGCTTTCTTT. It is translated as CAWSARSQAFF.

The chain joins TRBV19 to TRBJ2-7, with 7 nucleotides matching TRBD2. This CDR3 is built from 14 residues. Germline CDR1 reads LNHDA; CDR2 reads SQIVND (reference sequence). Trimming removed 5 bases from V and 3 bases from J; junction bases left unmatched: 7. CDR3 sequence reads: CASSLSAGNYEQYF. DNA for the CDR3: TGTGCCAGTAGTTTATCAGCGGGAAACTACGAGCAGTACTTC.

The J gene is TRBJ2-4, the V gene TRBV4-1; the D is unclear. Germline-derived CDR1 and CDR2 are MGHRA and YSYEKL. V lost 1 base and J lost 3, with 16 bases in between. The CDR3 contains 17 residues. CDR3 sequence reads: CASSQGALEQHKNIQYF. The CDR3 bases are TGCGCCAGCAGCCAAGGTGCGCTAGAGCAACACAAAAACATTCAGTACTTC.

This clone has only a few counts. The chain combines TRBV11-3 with TRBJ1-1; D ambiguous. Trimming left V 1 base short and J 0 bases short, with 3 bases between. The CDR3 sequence is 13 residues long. Germline values: CDR1 SGHNT, CDR2 YENEEA. The CDR3 reads CASSLVMNTEAFF. In DNA, the CDR3 is TGTGCCAGCAGCTTAGTTATGAACACTGAAGCTTTCTTT. Full variable domain (outside the CDR3, taken from reference TRBV11-3 and TRBJ1-1): EAGVVQSPRYKIIEKKQPVAFWCNPISGHNTLYWYLQNLGQGPELLIRYENEEAVDDSQLPKDRFSAERLKGVDSTLKIQPAELGDSAVYLCASSLVMNTEAFFGQGTRLTVV.

The chain couples TRBV4-1 to TRBJ1-1; D gene ambiguous. V lost 0 bases and J 4 bases, leaving 9 bases between the germline ends. CDR1 and CDR2 from the germline V gene are MGHRA and YSYEKL. The CDR3 runs to 14 residues. In nucleotides, the CDR3 is TGCGCCAGCAGCCAAGAGGCCGTTTTCACTGAAGCTTTCTTT. It specifies CASSQEAVFTEAFF.

The CDR3: CASSVHRGSADTQYF. Written as DNA, the CDR3 is TGTGCCAGCAGCGTACACAGGGGTTCCGCAGATACGCAGTATTTT. This chain connects TRBV6-5 to TRBJ2-3; 7 bases match TRBD1. The V and J ends lost 6 bases and 4 bases, in that order; junction bases with no gene match: 10. Per the germline V gene, CDR1 is MNHEY and CDR2 is SVGAGI. The CDR3 totals 15 residues.

The genes are TRBV5-1 and TRBJ2-2; 8 positions agree with TRBD1. Germline CDR1 SGHRS, CDR2 YFSETQ. V was clipped by 3 bases and J by 7 bases; unmatched bases: 5. The CDR3 sequence is 14 residues long. CDR3 amino acids: CASSSGQGGGELFF. In DNA form, the CDR3 reads TGCGCCAGCAGCTCCGGACAGGGCGGCGGGGAGCTGTTTTTT.

This clone was seen a handful of times. An end of the junction does not agree with germline; a read error may underlie this. The V and J genes are TRBV7-7 and TRBJ2-1; D possibly corresponds to TRBD2 (5 bases). The CDR3 loop spans 15 amino acids. Per germline, CDR1 SSHAT and CDR2 FNYEAQ (reference sequence). Here the CDR3 reads CASSLESGSYNEQFF. DNA of the CDR3: TGTGCTAGCAGCTTAGAAAGCGGCTCCTACAATGAGCAGTTCTTC.

In regard to this clone: Germline is not matched at one junction end, which may reflect a read error. The genes are TRBV25-1 and TRBJ2-7; 12 bases are shared with TRBD2. The CDR3 has 15 residues. Germline loops: CDR1 MGHDK, CDR2 SYGVNS. DNA for the CDR3: TGTGCCAGCAGGGAATCTAGCGGGGGGGCTCACGAGCAGTACTTC. This encodes CASRESSGGAHEQYF.

This CDR3 reads CASSFPTQPRTVTDYEQYF. In nucleotides, the CDR3 is TGTGCCAGCAGTTTTCCGACCCAGCCCCGGACAGTTACTGACTACGAGCAGTACTTC. The chain carries TRBV28 and TRBJ2-7; a possible D gene is TRBD1 (6 bases). Germline CDR1 reads MDHEN; CDR2 reads SYDVKM. Trimming took 3 bases from V and 3 from J, leaving 27 bases between them. The CDR3 runs 19 residues.

The chain couples TRBV10-2 to TRBJ1-5, with a weak D call TRBD1 (5 bases). V shed 2 bases and J shed 2 bases, with 10 bases lying between them. There are 15 residues in the CDR3. Germline V gene data show CDR1 as WSHSY and CDR2 as SAAADI. The CDR3 protein is CASSEGRDGNQPQHF. CDR3 coding DNA: TGCGCCAGCAGTGAGGGCAGGGATGGCAATCAGCCCCAGCATTTT.

This clone was seen repeatedly, ten times or more. CDR3 sequence (DNA): TGTGCCAGCAGTGAAGGGCTAGCCGCTGGGGCCAACGTCCTGACTTTC. Its protein is CASSEGLAAGANVLTF. This sequence joins TRBV6-1 and TRBJ2-6, with D possibly being TRBD2 (5 bases). The CDR3 has 16 amino acids. Germline CDR1 and CDR2: MNHNS and SASEGT. V lost 1 base to trimming and J lost 2 bases, with 9 bases between them.

The chain joins TRBV18 to TRBJ2-3, with 8 bases lining up with TRBD2. Looked up from germline, CDR1 is KGHSH and CDR2 is LQKENI. The ends lost 6 bases at V and 2 bases at J; junction bases unmatched: 10. The CDR3 length is 16 residues. The CDR3, as DNA: TGTGCCAGCTCTCCCAGGACTAGCTTATCCACAGATACGCAGTATTTT. It yields the protein CASSPRTSLSTDTQYF. Complete variable domain (other parts from reference TRBV18 and TRBJ2-3): NAGVMQNPRHLVRRRGQEARLRCSPMKGHSHVYWYRQLPEEGLKFMVYLQKENIIDESGMPKERFSAEFPKEGPSILRIQQVVRGDSAAYFCASSPRTSLSTDTQYFGPGTRLTVL.

The gene calls are TRBV5-1 and TRBJ2-3; 9 bases are shared with TRBD2. The CDR3 is 16 residues long. CDR1 is SGHRS, CDR2 YFSETQ, per germline. The V segment lost 0 bases and the J segment 3 bases; nucleotides outside the gene matches: 5. The CDR3 DNA is TGCGCCAGCAGCTTGGATCGCCTAGCGGGGACAGATACGCAGTATTTT. This sequence encodes CASSLDRLAGTDTQYF. The full variable domain, in which reference TRBV5-1 and TRBJ2-3 provide the parts outside the CDR3, is KAGVTQTPRYLIKTRGQQVTLSCSPISGHRSVSWYQQTPGQGLQFLFEYFSETQRNKGNFPGRFSGRQFSNSRSEMNVSTLELGDSALYLCASSLDRLAGTDTQYFGPGTRLTVL.